Below are 20 T cell receptor beta chains sequenced from a single sample in a study of persistence of HIV-infected CD4 T cells. Overlapping HIV-1 Gag 15-mer peptides at 1 ug per peptide per mL were used. Memory cells lacking CD40L and CD69 with high CD45RO were sorted. The immunoSEQ assay was version 4, run in survey mode. Libraries were prepared by immunoSEQ multiplex PCR; TCRdb keeps only in-frame clonotypes and omits some of them. The sample lists roughly 60,000 clones, about four fifths occurring once. The antigens for these receptors are not known. The sample consisted of CD4+ T cells sorted from PBMCs after roughly 19-hour stimulation, taken from a patient who received antiretroviral therapy. These receptor sequences come from an adult man with HIV who was CMV-seropositive.

The chain has TRBV11-2 and TRBJ2-6; maybe TRBD1 (5 bases). Germline-derived CDR1 and CDR2 are SGHAT and FQNNGV. Between the trimmed V and J ends, which lost 1 base and 4 bases, there was a span of 14 bases. The CDR3 runs 17 residues. As DNA, the CDR3 is TGTGCCAGCAGCTTAGTACCTACAGGTTCCGGGGCCAACGTCCTGACTTTC. Residues: CASSLVPTGSGANVLTF.

The chain carries TRBV3-1 (or the pseudogene TRBV3-2) and TRBJ2-3, with 7 bases matching TRBD2. Germline CDR1 LGHDT, CDR2 YNNKEL (reference sequence). V lost 3 bases and J lost 5; bases outside the gene matches: 11. The CDR3 loop spans 16 amino acids. The CDR3 loop is CASSQGGAGSRDTQYF. The CDR3, as DNA: TGTGCCAGCAGCCAGGGGGGAGCGGGGTCACGAGATACGCAGTATTTT.

V usage is TRBV7-9 and J usage is TRBJ2-1; 10 bases line up with TRBD2. V lost 3 bases to trimming and J lost 6 bases; unmatched junction nucleotides: 8. Germline V gene data show CDR1 as SEHNR and CDR2 as FQNEAQ (reference sequence). The CDR3 length is 16 residues. The CDR3 coding sequence is TGTGCCAGCAGCTTTCAAAGCGGGGGGGCCGCCAATGAGCAGTTCTTC. This encodes CASSFQSGGAANEQFF.

The chain is built from TRBV5-4 and TRBJ2-6; D possibly uses TRBD1 or TRBD2 (5 bases each). Germline-derived CDR1 and CDR2 are SGHNT and YYREEE (reference sequence). The CDR3 has 15 residues. V lost 7 bases and J lost 0, with 11 bases in between. CDR3 region: CASSRGDSGANVLTF. The CDR3 DNA is TGTGCCAGCTCAAGGGGAGACTCTGGGGCCAACGTCCTGACTTTC.

The chain uses TRBV28 and TRBJ1-5; the D is unclear. V dropped 7 bases and J dropped 1 base, with 5 bases sitting between them. The CDR3 length is 12 residues. Germline values: CDR1 MDHEN, CDR2 SYDVKM. In nucleotides, the CDR3 is TGTGCCAGCACCTGGAGCAATCAGCCCCAGCATTTT. It encodes CASTWSNQPQHF. The whole variable domain, remainder taken from reference TRBV28 and TRBJ1-5, is DVKVTQSSRYLVKRTGEKVFLECVQDMDHENMFWYRQDPGLGLRLIYFSYDVKMKEKGDIPEGYSVSREKKERFSLILESASTNQTSMYLCASTWSNQPQHFGDGTRLSIL.

This clone came up a few times. V usage is TRBV7-3 and J usage is TRBJ1-2, with D unresolved. V lost 5 bases and J lost 6, with 13 bases in between. This CDR3 is built from 13 residues. CDR1 and CDR2 (germline): SGHTA, FQGTGA. For the CDR3, the DNA is TGTGCCAGCAGCGGCCTCCGTGGGGATGGCTACACCTTC. As protein: CASSGLRGDGYTF.

Here the CDR3 reads CASSEADGSNQPQHF. As DNA, the CDR3 is TGTGCCAGCAGTGAAGCTGACGGCAGCAATCAGCCCCAGCATTTT. V gene TRBV2 combines with J gene TRBJ1-5; no firm D call. Germline values: CDR1 SNHLY, CDR2 FYNNEI. The CDR3 runs 15 residues. Trimming took off 0 bases at V and 1 base at J, with 7 bases between the two ends.

This chain joins TRBV28 and TRBJ2-5; 7 nucleotides match TRBD1. With 6 bases clipped from V and 2 bases from J, the junction kept 3 bases outside the gene matches. Germline V gene data show CDR1 as MDHEN and CDR2 as SYDVKM. There are 13 residues in the CDR3. The CDR3 DNA is TGTGCCAGCAGCGGACAGGCACAAGAGACCCAGTACTTC. Protein product: CASSGQAQETQYF.

The chain has TRBV5-1 and TRBJ2-2, with 7 bases matching TRBD1. CDR1 is SGHRS, CDR2 YFSETQ, per germline. This CDR3 is built from 15 residues. Losses at the gene ends were 0 bases for V and 4 bases for J; bases not matched to a gene: 3. CDR3 region: CASSLVAGGTGELFF. The DNA for the CDR3 is TGCGCCAGCAGCTTGGTGGCAGGGGGCACCGGGGAGCTGTTTTTT.

The V gene is TRBV5-8, the J gene TRBJ1-1; a possible D gene is TRBD1 (5 bases). Deletions cut 4 bases from V and 8 bases from J, with 15 bases between. The germline gives CDR1 SGHTS, CDR2 YDEGEE. This CDR3 is built from 13 residues. DNA for the CDR3: TGTGCCAGCAGCCCAGGACGGGGACGGGAAGCTTTCTTT. Protein: CASSPGRGREAFF.

The J gene is TRBJ2-3, the V gene TRBV5-1, with a possible D match to TRBD2 (6 bases). From germline, CDR1 is SGHRS and CDR2 YFSETQ. The CDR3 runs 15 residues. Trimming pared 4 bases from V and 1 base from J, leaving 13 bases between. The CDR3: CASSIMSGGTDTQYF. CDR3 DNA: TGCGCCAGCAGCATAATGTCGGGGGGCACAGATACGCAGTATTTT.

The chain carries TRBV12-3 or TRBV12-4 and TRBJ1-1; D possibly corresponds to TRBD1 (5 bases). Between the trimmed V and J ends, which lost 3 bases and 11 bases, there was a span of 13 bases. This CDR3 comprises 12 residues. The CDR3 nucleotides are TGTGCCAGCAGTTTGGGGGAGCTCGGGGCTTTCTTT. Translation: CASSLGELGAFF.

This clone appeared a few times. The gene calls are TRBV19 and TRBJ2-1; 13 nucleotides align to TRBD2. CDR3 length equals 15 residues. Germline values: CDR1 LNHDA, CDR2 SQIVND (reference sequence). The J segment lost 5 bases and the V segment lost 5 bases, leaving 3 bases of the junction unmatched. CDR3 coding DNA: TGTGCCAGTAGTGTCGGACTAGCGGGGGACAATGAGCAGTTCTTC. Translation: CASSVGLAGDNEQFF.

The chain carries TRBV27 and TRBJ1-3; no firm D call. V lost 1 base and J lost 0, with 7 bases in between. Per germline, CDR1 MNHEY and CDR2 SMNVEV (reference sequence). The CDR3 extends over 15 amino acids. CDR3 in DNA: TGTGCCAGCAGTTTATTTCCGGGCTCTGGAAACACCATATATTTT. Its protein is CASSLFPGSGNTIYF.

The CDR3 DNA reads TGTGCCACCAGTGATTACCAGGGGGGCGAGCAGTACTTC. It encodes CATSDYQGGEQYF. The chain is built from TRBV24-1 and TRBJ2-7, with D perhaps TRBD1 (7 bases). Trimming stripped 2 bases from V and 6 bases from J, with 10 bases between. The CDR3 consists of 13 residues. CDR1 KGHDR and CDR2 SFDVKD come from the germline V gene.

The rearrangement joins TRBV29-1 to TRBJ1-1, with D hard to call. V lost 7 bases to trimming and J lost 3 bases, with 15 bases between them. The CDR3 spans 13 residues. The germline V gene has CDR1 SQVTM and CDR2 ANQGSEA. The CDR3 loop is CSASFYKDTEAFF. CDR3 bases: TGCAGCGCTTCATTCTACAAGGACACTGAAGCTTTCTTT.

The CDR3 nucleotides read TGTGCCAGCAGCCAGGACTTGAACACTGAAGCTTTCTTT. Translating it yields CASSQDLNTEAFF. The gene calls are TRBV7-6 and TRBJ1-1; the D is unclear. The CDR3 runs 13 residues. V lost 5 bases to trimming and J lost 0 bases, with 7 bases between them. The germline gives CDR1 SGHVS, CDR2 FNYEAQ.

This chain links TRBV5-1 with TRBJ2-1, with D tentatively TRBD2 (6 bases). Germline V gene data show CDR1 as SGHRS and CDR2 as YFSETQ. This CDR3 is built from 16 residues. With 0 bases removed from V and 7 bases from J, the gap between germline ends came to 17 bases. The CDR3 DNA is TGCGCCAGCAGCTTGGCCCTGAGGGGCGCGGGAAATGAGCAGTTCTTC. It yields the protein CASSLALRGAGNEQFF.

The CDR3 loop is CASSLVAGGHGTDTQYF. The CDR3 DNA reads as TGTGCCAGCAGCTTGGTAGCGGGGGGCCATGGGACAGATACGCAGTATTTT. The chain employs TRBV7-2 and TRBJ2-3; 10 bases align to TRBD2. The CDR3 runs to 17 residues. The germline gives CDR1 SGHTA, CDR2 FQGNSA. Trimming at V came to 3 bases and at J to 3 bases, leaving 9 bases not matched to a gene.

The chain couples TRBV23-1 to TRBJ1-3; D perhaps matches TRBD1 (6 bases). TRBV23-1 carries the ORF label, with uncertain function. There are 16 residues in the CDR3. V lost 4 bases, J lost 0 bases, and 13 bases lay in between. CDR3 sequence: CASSRGRGHSGNTIYF. The CDR3 nucleotides read TGCGCCAGCAGTCGGGGCCGGGGGCACTCTGGAAACACCATATATTTT.